The 20 T cell receptor beta chains below all came from one sample that was sequenced in a study of cytomegalovirus exposure and HLA in healthy donors (dated by TCRdb to 2016 to 2017). Library generation was performed with the immunoSEQ multiplex PCR assay. TCRdb carries this immuneACCESS record with in-frame sequences only. Its versions omit some clonotypes, under half of them owing to an unresolved V gene in the studies checked, with the rest unexplained. Across this sample there are approximately 100,000 clones, with under 95% seen only once. The ten largest clones capture about 1.1% of the sample. Sequences were obtained from PBMCs. Source of these receptors: a woman under 40 in good health and CMV-seropositive.

The chain carries TRBV7-2 and TRBJ2-1, with TRBD2 matching over 8 bases. The junction had 5 bases not matched to a gene; V was cut back by 5 bases and J by 5 bases. The length of the CDR3 is 14 residues. Germline lookup yields CDR1 SGHTA and CDR2 FQGNSA. The CDR3 region is CASSPTGLDNEQFF. CDR3 nucleotides: TGTGCCAGCAGCCCAACGGGACTAGACAATGAGCAGTTCTTC.

This chain links TRBV7-7 with TRBJ1-3; D is possibly TRBD1 (5 bases). Per germline, CDR1 SSHAT and CDR2 FNYEAQ (reference sequence). The CDR3 length is 14 residues. With 6 bases removed from V and 3 bases from J, the gap between germline ends came to 12 bases. The CDR3 coding sequence is TGTGCCAGCAGTCCCGACAGCTATGGAAACACCATATATTTT. This translates into CASSPDSYGNTIYF.

The CDR3 region has the DNA TGTGCCAGCAGCCTCACGATGGGCAACTCCTACAATGAGCAGTTCTTC. It specifies CASSLTMGNSYNEQFF. The chain couples TRBV9 to TRBJ2-1, with D uncertain. This CDR3 spans 16 amino acids. Per the germline V gene, CDR1 is SGDLS and CDR2 is YYNGEE. V was pared by 4 bases and J by 0 bases, with 14 bases between.

This chain uses TRBV9 with TRBJ2-1; 16 bases match TRBD2. V trimming: 4 bases; J trimming: 5 bases; junction bases outside the gene matches: 9. The CDR3 has 18 residues. Germline CDR1 SGDLS, CDR2 YYNGEE. CDR3 loop: CASSPRGLAGGKNNEQFF. DNA of the CDR3: TGTGCCAGCAGCCCTCGGGGACTAGCGGGAGGGAAAAACAATGAGCAGTTCTTC.

The chain is built from TRBV15 and TRBJ2-2; possibly TRBD1 for D (6 bases). V was cut by 4 bases and J by 4 bases, with 22 bases left in between. CDR3 size: 18 residues. Germline CDR1 is LNHNV and CDR2 is YYDKDF (reference sequence). CDR3 region: CATSTPQGMVSLTGELFF. The CDR3 region has the DNA TGTGCCACCAGCACCCCCCAGGGGATGGTCAGCCTCACCGGGGAGCTGTTTTTT.

This chain joins TRBV6-1 and TRBJ1-2; D uncertain. Germline CDR1 is MNHNS and CDR2 is SASEGT. V shed 6 bases and J shed 4 bases, with 6 bases lying between them. This CDR3 comprises 11 residues. The CDR3 DNA sequence: TGTGCCAGCAGGCGCGGCTATGGCTACACCTTC. Protein sequence: CASRRGYGYTF.

The chain uses TRBV5-6 and TRBJ2-5; 8 bases agree with TRBD1. The CDR3 is 15 residues long. With V trimmed by 4 bases and J by 0 bases, 5 bases remained unmatched. CDR1 is SGHDT and CDR2 is YYEEEE in the germline V gene. The CDR3 nucleotides read TGTGCCAGCAGCCCTGCAGGGGGCCACCAAGAGACCCAGTACTTC. Its translation: CASSPAGGHQETQYF.

This clone was found a few times. The chain couples TRBV7-2 to TRBJ2-7; TRBD2 matches 8 bases. Germline-derived CDR1 and CDR2 are SGHTA and FQGNSA. The junction had 8 bases not matched to a gene; V was cut back by 6 bases and J by 4 bases. This CDR3 has 14 amino acids. Here the CDR3 reads CASRHDGGDYEQYF. DNA for the CDR3: TGTGCCAGCAGACATGACGGGGGGGATTACGAGCAGTACTTC.

This clone came up once. V is TRBV2 and J is TRBJ2-3; no clear D. This CDR3 has 11 amino acids. V lost 8 bases and J 4 bases, leaving 7 bases between the germline ends. The germline CDR1 and CDR2 sequences are SNHLY and FYNNEI. The CDR3 sequence: CASELPDTQYF. DNA for the CDR3: TGTGCCAGCGAACTCCCAGATACGCAGTATTTT.

The CDR3 here is CAISEGLTRTDTQYF. The DNA for the CDR3 is TGTGCCATTTCTGAGGGTTTGACTAGGACAGATACGCAGTATTTT. The V call is TRBV10-3, the J call TRBJ2-3; D may be TRBD2 (6 bases). Looked up from germline, CDR1 is ENHRY and CDR2 is SYGVKD. Trimming stripped 9 bases from V and 3 bases from J, with 19 bases between. CDR3 length equals 15 residues.

The chain is built from TRBV9 and TRBJ2-7, with D maybe TRBD1 (6 bases). V was trimmed by 0 bases and J by 0 bases, leaving 7 bases between them. CDR3 size: 14 residues. CDR1 and CDR2 (germline): SGDLS, YYNGEE. CDR3 in DNA: TGTGCCAGCAGCGTAGGACAGGACTCCTACGAGCAGTACTTC. Protein: CASSVGQDSYEQYF.

The chain uses TRBV5-4 and TRBJ2-7, with TRBD1 matching 7 bases. V shed 0 bases, J shed 4 bases, and the junction held 10 bases outside the gene matches. The germline CDR1 and CDR2 sequences are SGHNT and YYREEE (reference sequence). CDR3 length: 16 amino acids. In nucleotides, the CDR3 is TGTGCCAGCAGCTTGGGTGGCAGGGGGATGGGGTACGAGCAGTACTTC. It specifies CASSLGGRGMGYEQYF.

The chain combines TRBV6-6 with TRBJ2-3; possibly TRBD2 for D (6 bases). There are 14 residues in the CDR3. V lost 2 bases and J lost 4, with 10 bases in between. CDR1 and CDR2 (germline): MNHNY, SVGAGI (reference sequence). Written as DNA, the CDR3 is TGTGCCAGCAGTTACAGGGGCGGGGCAGATACGCAGTATTTT. This codes for CASSYRGGADTQYF.

The CDR3 bases are TGTGCCAGCAGCCACTCATTAGGGGGGAACACCGGGGAGCTGTTTTTT. Protein product: CASSHSLGGNTGELFF. The chain combines TRBV28 with TRBJ2-2; a possible D gene is TRBD1 (6 bases). Germline V gene lookup returns CDR1 MDHEN and CDR2 SYDVKM. The ends were cut back, 6 bases at V and 1 base at J, with 15 bases in the middle. The CDR3 runs to 16 residues.

CDR3: CASGTSGSYNEQFF. The CDR3 DNA reads TGTGCCAGCGGTACTAGCGGGTCTTACAATGAGCAGTTCTTC. J is TRBJ2-1 and V is TRBV27, with 9 bases fitting TRBD2. The V gene's germline CDR1 is MNHEY and CDR2 SMNVEV (reference sequence). There are 14 residues in the CDR3. V shed 8 bases, J shed 4 bases, and the junction held 6 bases outside the gene matches.

This chain uses TRBV7-9 with TRBJ1-3; tentative D call: TRBD1 (5 bases). The ends were cut back, 2 bases at V and 4 bases at J, with 18 bases in the middle. This CDR3 contains 17 residues. CDR1 and CDR2 (germline): SEHNR, FQNEAQ (reference sequence). The CDR3 DNA is TGTGCCAGCAGCTTAAATGGCGTCAGGGCATCGGGAAACACCATATATTTT. Residues: CASSLNGVRASGNTIYF.

The chain is built from TRBV19 and TRBJ2-2; TRBD1 is a possible D gene (5 bases). The V gene lost 4 bases and the J gene lost 5 bases, with 11 bases spanning the gap. The CDR3 has 14 amino acids. Germline CDR1 reads LNHDA; CDR2 reads SQIVND (reference sequence). DNA for the CDR3: TGTGCCAGTAGTACCGCAGGGTTGACCGGGGAGCTGTTTTTT. Encoded protein: CASSTAGLTGELFF.

This clone was counted once. The chain employs TRBV6-1 and TRBJ2-7; no clear D. This CDR3 has 13 amino acids. V dropped 0 bases and J dropped 1 base, with 4 bases sitting between them. Germline V gene lookup returns CDR1 MNHNS and CDR2 SASEGT. CDR3 sequence (DNA): TGTGCCAGCAGTGAAGCAGCTTCCTACGAGCAGTACTTC. Its translation is CASSEAASYEQYF.

The chain links TRBV29-1 to TRBJ2-2, with a possible D match to TRBD1 (5 bases). The CDR3 contains 15 residues. Trimming stripped 1 base from V and 6 bases from J, with 15 bases between. CDR1 is SQVTM, CDR2 ANQGSEA, per germline. The CDR3 DNA is TGCAGCGTTGAAGTAGGGGCTGAGTGGGCCGGGGAGCTGTTTTTT. Translating gives CSVEVGAEWAGELFF.

The chain uses TRBV11-3 and TRBJ2-1; perhaps TRBD2 as D (6 bases). Germline V gene sequence: CDR1 SGHNT, CDR2 YENEEA. CDR3 length: 14 residues. Trimming took off 5 bases at V and 8 bases at J, with 16 bases between the two ends. In DNA form, the CDR3 reads TGTGCCAGCAGCCTAGGGCCTCGCGGGGATGAGCAGTTCTTC. It translates to CASSLGPRGDEQFF.